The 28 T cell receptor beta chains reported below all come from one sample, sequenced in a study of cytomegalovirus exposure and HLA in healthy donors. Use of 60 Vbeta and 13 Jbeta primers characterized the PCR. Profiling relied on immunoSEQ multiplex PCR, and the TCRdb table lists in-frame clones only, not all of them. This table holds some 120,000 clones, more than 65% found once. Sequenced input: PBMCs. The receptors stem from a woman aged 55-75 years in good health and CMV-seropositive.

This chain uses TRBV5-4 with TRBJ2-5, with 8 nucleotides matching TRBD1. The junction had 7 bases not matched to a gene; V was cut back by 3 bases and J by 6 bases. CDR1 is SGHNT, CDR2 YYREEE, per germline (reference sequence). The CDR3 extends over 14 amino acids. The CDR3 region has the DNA TGTGCCAGCAGCTCCGGACAGGGTCCAAAGACCCAGTACTTC. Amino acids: CASSSGQGPKTQYF.

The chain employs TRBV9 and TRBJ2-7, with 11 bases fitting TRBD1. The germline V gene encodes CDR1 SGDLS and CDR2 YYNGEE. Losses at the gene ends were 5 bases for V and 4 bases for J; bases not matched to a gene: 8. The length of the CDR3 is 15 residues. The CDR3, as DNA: TGTGCCAGCAGTTTCGGACAGGGGGCTGGGTACGAGCAGTACTTC. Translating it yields CASSFGQGAGYEQYF.

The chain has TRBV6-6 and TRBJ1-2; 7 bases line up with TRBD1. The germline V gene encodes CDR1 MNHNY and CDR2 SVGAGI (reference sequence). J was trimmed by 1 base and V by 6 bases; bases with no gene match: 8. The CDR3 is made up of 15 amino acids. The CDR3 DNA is TGTGCCAGCAGCAAAACCGGGGACAGTAACTATGGCTACACCTTC. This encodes CASSKTGDSNYGYTF.

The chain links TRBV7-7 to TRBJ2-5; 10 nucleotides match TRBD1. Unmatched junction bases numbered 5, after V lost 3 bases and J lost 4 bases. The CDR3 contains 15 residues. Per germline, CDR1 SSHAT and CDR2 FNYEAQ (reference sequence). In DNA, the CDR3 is TGTGCCAGCAGCTTCCGACAGGGGGCGGGAGAGACCCAGTACTTC. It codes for CASSFRQGAGETQYF.

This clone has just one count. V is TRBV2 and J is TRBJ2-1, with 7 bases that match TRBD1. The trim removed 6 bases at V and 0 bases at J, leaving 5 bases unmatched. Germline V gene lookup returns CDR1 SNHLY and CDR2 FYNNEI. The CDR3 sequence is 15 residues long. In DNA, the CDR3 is TGTGCCAGCAGGGGACAGCGGAGCTCCTACAATGAGCAGTTCTTC. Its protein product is CASRGQRSSYNEQFF.

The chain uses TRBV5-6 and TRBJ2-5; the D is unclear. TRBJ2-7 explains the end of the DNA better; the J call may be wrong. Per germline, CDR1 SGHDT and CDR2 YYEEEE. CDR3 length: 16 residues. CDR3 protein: CASSPEPDFFSYEQYF. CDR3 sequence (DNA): TGTGCCAGCAGCCCCGAACCAGACTTTTTCTCCTACGAGCAGTACTTC.

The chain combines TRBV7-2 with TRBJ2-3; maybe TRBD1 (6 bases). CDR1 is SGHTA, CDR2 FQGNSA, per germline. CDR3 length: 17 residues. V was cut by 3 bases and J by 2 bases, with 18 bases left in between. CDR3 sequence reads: CASSFAFSGVTTDTQYF. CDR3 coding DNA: TGTGCCAGCAGCTTCGCGTTCTCAGGGGTTACCACAGATACGCAGTATTTT.

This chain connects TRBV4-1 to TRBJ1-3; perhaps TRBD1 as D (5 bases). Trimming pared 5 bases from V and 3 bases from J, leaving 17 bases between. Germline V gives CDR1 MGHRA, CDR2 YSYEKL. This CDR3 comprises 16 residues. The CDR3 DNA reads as TGCGCCAGCAGCGACCTAGGCAGGGCTAGTGGAAACACCATATATTTT. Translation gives CASSDLGRASGNTIYF.

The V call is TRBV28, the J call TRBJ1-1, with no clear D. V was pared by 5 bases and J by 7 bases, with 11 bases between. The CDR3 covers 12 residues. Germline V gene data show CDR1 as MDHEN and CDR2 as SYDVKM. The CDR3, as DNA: TGTGCCAGCAGTCCCATTGAGTATGAAGCTTTCTTT. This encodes CASSPIEYEAFF.

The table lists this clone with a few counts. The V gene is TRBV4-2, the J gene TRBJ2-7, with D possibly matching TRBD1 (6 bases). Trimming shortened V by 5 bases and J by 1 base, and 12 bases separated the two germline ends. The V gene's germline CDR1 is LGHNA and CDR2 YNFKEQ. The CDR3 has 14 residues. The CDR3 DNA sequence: TGTGCCAGCAGCTTCGGTACAGGGTCCTACGAGCAGTACTTC. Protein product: CASSFGTGSYEQYF.

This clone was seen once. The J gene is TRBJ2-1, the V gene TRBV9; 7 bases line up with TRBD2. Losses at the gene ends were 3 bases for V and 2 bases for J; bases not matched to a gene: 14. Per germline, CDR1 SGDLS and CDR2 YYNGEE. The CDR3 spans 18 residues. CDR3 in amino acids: CASSEYGTNKGPYNEQFF. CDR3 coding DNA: TGTGCCAGCAGCGAATACGGGACTAATAAGGGACCCTACAATGAGCAGTTCTTC.

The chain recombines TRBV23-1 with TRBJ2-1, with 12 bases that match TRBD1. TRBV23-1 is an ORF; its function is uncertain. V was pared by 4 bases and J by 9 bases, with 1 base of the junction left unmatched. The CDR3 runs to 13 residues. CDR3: CASSRDRGLEQFF. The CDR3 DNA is TGCGCCAGCAGTCGGGACAGGGGGCTTGAGCAGTTCTTC.

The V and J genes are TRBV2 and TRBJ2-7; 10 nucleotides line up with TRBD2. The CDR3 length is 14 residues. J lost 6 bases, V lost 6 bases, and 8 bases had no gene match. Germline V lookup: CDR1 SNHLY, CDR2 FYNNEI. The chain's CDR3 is CASRGASGRGEQYF. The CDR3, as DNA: TGTGCCAGCAGGGGTGCTAGCGGGAGAGGCGAGCAGTACTTC. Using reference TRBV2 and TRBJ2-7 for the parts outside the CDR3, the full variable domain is EPEVTQTPSHQVTQMGQEVILRCVPISNHLYFYWYRQILGQKVEFLVSFYNNEISEKSEIFDDQFSVERPDGSNFTLKIRSTKLEDSAMYFCASRGASGRGEQYFGPGTRLTVT.

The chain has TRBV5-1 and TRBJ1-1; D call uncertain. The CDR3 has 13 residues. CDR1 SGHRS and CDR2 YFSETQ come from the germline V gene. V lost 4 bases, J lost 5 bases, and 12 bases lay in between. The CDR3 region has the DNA TGCGCCAGCAGCGTTGTTGGCGGTACTGAAGCTTTCTTT. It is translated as CASSVVGGTEAFF.

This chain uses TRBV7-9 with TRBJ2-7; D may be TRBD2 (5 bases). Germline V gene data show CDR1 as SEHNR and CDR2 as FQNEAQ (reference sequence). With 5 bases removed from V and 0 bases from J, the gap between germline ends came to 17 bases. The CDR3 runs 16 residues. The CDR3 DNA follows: TGTGCCAGCAGCGCCTCCGGGATACCTAGCTCCTACGAGCAGTACTTC. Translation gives CASSASGIPSSYEQYF.

CDR3 sequence: CASSPRTYTGELFF. In DNA form, the CDR3 reads TGTGCCAGCAGCCCTCGAACATACACCGGGGAGCTGTTTTTT. The rearrangement links TRBV14 to TRBJ2-2, with D hard to call. The CDR3 has 14 residues. CDR1 is SGHDN and CDR2 is FVKESK in the germline V gene. The germline V and J ends were trimmed by 4 bases and 3 bases, with 9 bases remaining between them.

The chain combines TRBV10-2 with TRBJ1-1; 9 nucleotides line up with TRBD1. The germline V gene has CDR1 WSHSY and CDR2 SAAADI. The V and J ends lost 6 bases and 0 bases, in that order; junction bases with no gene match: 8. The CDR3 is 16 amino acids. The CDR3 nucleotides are TGCGCCAGCAGGACAGGGGGAAACTCTATGAACACTGAAGCTTTCTTT. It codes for CASRTGGNSMNTEAFF.

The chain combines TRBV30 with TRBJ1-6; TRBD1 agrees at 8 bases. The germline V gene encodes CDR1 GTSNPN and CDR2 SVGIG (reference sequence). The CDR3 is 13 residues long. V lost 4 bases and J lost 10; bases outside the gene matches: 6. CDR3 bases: TGTGCCTGGACCGTAGACAGGGGATCACCCCTCCACTTT. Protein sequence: CAWTVDRGSPLHF.

The CDR3 DNA reads TGTGCCAGCAGCTTAGAACTGAGCGGGTACTCCTACGAGCAGTACTTC. It encodes CASSLELSGYSYEQYF. The genes are TRBV11-2 and TRBJ2-7, with D possibly being TRBD2 (6 bases). The CDR3 sequence is 16 residues long. The germline V gene has CDR1 SGHAT and CDR2 FQNNGV. With 0 bases removed from V and 0 bases from J, the gap between germline ends came to 12 bases.

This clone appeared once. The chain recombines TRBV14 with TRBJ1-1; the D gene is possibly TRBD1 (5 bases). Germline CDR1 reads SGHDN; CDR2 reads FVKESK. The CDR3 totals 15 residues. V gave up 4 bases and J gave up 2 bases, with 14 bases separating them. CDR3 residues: CASSPPRAVNTEAFF. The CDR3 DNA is TGTGCCAGCAGCCCACCCAGGGCGGTCAACACTGAAGCTTTCTTT. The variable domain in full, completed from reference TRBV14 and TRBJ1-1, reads EAGVTQFPSHSVIEKGQTVTLRCDPISGHDNLYWYRRVMGKEIKFLLHFVKESKQDESGMPNNRFLAERTGGTYSTLKVQPAELEDSGVYFCASSPPRAVNTEAFFGQGTRLTVV.

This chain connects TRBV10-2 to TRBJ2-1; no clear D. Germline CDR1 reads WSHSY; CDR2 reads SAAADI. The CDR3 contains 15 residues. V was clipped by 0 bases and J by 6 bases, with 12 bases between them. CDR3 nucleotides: TGCGCCAGCAGTGAGTCGGTTCTTCTCGGCAATGAGCAGTTCTTC. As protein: CASSESVLLGNEQFF.

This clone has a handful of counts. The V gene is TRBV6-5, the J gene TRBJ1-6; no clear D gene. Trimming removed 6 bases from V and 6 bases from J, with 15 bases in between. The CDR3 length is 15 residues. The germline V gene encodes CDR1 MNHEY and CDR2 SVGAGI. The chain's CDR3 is CASSITRAGNSPLHF. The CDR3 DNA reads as TGTGCCAGCAGCATAACGCGGGCCGGTAATTCACCCCTCCACTTT.

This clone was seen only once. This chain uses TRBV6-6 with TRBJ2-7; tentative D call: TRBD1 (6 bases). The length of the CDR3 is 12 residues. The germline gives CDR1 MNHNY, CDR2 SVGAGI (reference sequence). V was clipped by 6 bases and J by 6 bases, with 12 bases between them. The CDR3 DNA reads TGTGCCAGCAGGGACAGATGGGGCGAGCAGTACTTC. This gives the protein CASRDRWGEQYF.

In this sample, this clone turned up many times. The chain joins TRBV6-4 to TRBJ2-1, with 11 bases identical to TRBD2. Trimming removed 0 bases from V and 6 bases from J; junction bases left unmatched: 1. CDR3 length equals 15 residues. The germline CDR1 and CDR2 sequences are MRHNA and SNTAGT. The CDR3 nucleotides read TGTGCCAGCAGTGACTCTAGCGGGGGGGCCAATGAGCAGTTCTTC. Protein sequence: CASSDSSGGANEQFF.

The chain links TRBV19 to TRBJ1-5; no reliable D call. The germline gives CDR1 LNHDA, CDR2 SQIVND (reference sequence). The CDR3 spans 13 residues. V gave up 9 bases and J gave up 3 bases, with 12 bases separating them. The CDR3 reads CASTETLNQPQHF. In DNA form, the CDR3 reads TGTGCCAGCACAGAGACGCTCAATCAGCCCCAGCATTTT. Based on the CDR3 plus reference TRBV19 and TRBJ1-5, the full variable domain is DGGITQSPKYLFRKEGQNVTLSCEQNLNHDAMYWYRQDPGQGLRLIYYSQIVNDFQKGDIAEGYSVSREKKESFPLTVTSAQKNPTAFYLCASTETLNQPQHFGDGTRLSIL.

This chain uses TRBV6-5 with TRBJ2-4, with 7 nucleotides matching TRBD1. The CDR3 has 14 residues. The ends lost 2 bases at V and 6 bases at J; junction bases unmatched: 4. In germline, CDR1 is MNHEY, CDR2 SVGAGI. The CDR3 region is CASSYGQGVNIQYF. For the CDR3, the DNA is TGTGCCAGCAGTTACGGGCAGGGGGTAAACATTCAGTACTTC.

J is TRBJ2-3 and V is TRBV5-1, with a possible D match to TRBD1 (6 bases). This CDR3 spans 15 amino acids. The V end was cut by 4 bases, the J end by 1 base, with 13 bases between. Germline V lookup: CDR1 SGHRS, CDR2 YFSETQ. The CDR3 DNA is TGCGCCAGCAGCCCCCGACAGGAACGCACAGATACGCAGTATTTT. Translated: CASSPRQERTDTQYF.

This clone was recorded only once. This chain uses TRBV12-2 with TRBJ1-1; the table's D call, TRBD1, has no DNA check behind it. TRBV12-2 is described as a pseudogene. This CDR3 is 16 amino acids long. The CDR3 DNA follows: TGTGCAAGTCGCCCCCCCACGCCTCCAGGGGACGGACTAGCTTTCTTT. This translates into CASRPPTPPGDGLAFF.